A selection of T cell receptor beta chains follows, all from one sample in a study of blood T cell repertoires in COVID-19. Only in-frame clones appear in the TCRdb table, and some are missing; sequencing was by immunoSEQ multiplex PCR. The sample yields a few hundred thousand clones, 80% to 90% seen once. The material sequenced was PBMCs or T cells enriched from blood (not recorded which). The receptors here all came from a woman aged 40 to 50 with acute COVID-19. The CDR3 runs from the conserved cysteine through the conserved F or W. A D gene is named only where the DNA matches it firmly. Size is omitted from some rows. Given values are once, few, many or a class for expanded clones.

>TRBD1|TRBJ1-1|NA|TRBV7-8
TGTGCCAGCAGCCGAGCGGGGACAGGCATCTCTGAAGCTTTCTTT
CASSRAGTGISEAFF
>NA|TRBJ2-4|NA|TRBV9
TGTGCCAGCAGCGTAGTGACCCAACTAGTGGCAAACATTCAGTACTTC
CASSVVTQLVANIQYF
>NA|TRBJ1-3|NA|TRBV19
TGTGCCAGTAGTATTTCGGGGGTTGATGGAAACACCATATATTTT
CASSISGVDGNTIYF
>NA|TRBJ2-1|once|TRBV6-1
TGTGCCAGCAGTGATTTAGCGCTATATGAGCAGTTCTTC
CASSDLALYEQFF
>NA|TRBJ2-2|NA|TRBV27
TGTGCCAGCAGTTCAGGGGGGTGGCGGTGGCGGAACACCGGGGAGCTGTTTTTT
CASSSGGWRWRNTGELFF
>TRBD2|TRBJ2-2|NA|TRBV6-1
TGTGCCAGCAGTGAGCTAATACCGGGACTAGCGGCCACCGGGGAGCTGTTTTTT
CASSELIPGLAATGELFF
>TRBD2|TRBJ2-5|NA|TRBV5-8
TGTGCCAGCAGCTTGAGTAATCTAGCGGGGGTCCAAGAGACCCAGTACTTC
CASSLSNLAGVQETQYF
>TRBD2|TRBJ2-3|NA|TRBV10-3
TGTGCCACCCAACCGGGAGGGCGAACAGATACGCAGTATTTT
CATQPGGRTDTQYF
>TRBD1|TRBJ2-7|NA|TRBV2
TGTGCCAGCGCTGACAGGGGTCCCTACGAGCAGTACTTC
CASADRGPYEQYF
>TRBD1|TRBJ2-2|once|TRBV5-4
TGTGCCAGCAGCTCCGGGACAGGATGGCGCACCGGGGAGCTGTTTTTT
CASSSGTGWRTGELFF
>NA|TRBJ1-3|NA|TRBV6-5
TGTGCCAGCAGCCCGCCCGCGGGCCTCGGAAACACCATATATTTT
CASSPPAGLGNTIYF
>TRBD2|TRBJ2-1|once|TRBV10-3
TGTGCCATCAATACGGGACTAGCGGGAGGACCATACAATGAGCAGTTCTTC
CAINTGLAGGPYNEQFF
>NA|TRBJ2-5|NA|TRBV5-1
TGCGCCAGCAGCTTGGACACTAGTGCGGAGACCCAGTACTTC
CASSLDTSAETQYF
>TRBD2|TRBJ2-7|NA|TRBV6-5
TGTGCCAGCAGCTCTCGGGGACTAGCGGGGTACGAGCAGTACTTC
CASSSRGLAGYEQYF
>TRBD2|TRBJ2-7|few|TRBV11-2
TGTGCCAGCAGCACAACTAGCGGGGGTTCCTACGAGCAGTACTTC
CASSTTSGGSYEQYF
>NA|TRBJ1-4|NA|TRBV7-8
TGTGCCAGCAGCCAGGAGGGCTCTAATGAAAAACTGTTTTTT
CASSQEGSNEKLFF
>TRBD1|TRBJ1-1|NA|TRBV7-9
TGTGCCAGCAGCCCCGAGGGGACAGGGAACACTGAAGCTTTCTTT
CASSPEGTGNTEAFF
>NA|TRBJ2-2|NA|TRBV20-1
TGCAGTGCTAGTAGGGCAGGGCGGAACACCGGGGAGCTGTTTTTT
CSASRAGRNTGELFF
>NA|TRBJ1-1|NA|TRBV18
TGTGCCAGCTCACCCATTGTGGACATTGTATTAATGAACACTGAAGCTTTCTTT
CASSPIVDIVLMNTEAFF
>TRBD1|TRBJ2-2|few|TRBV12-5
TGTGCTAGTGGTTCGGGACAGTCGAACACCGGGGAGCTGTTTTTT
CASGSGQSNTGELFF
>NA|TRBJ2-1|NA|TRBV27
TGTGCCAGCAGTTTCAGAGGGCTTGAGCAGTTCTTC
CASSFRGLEQFF
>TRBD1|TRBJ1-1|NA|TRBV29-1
TGCAGCGTCGTGGACAGGATGAACACTGAAGCTTTCTTT
CSVVDRMNTEAFF
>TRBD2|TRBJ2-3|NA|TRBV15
TGTGCCACCAGCAGAGATCGGTGGGCTAGCGGGGGGGCCGATAGCACAGATACGCAGTATTTT
CATSRDRWASGGADSTDTQYF
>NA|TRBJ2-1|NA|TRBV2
TGTGCCAGCAGTGAAGCCTTGGGGCCCCGTCAGTCTTACAATGAGCAGTTCTTC
CASSEALGPRQSYNEQFF
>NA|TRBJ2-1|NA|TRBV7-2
TGTGCCAGCAGCTTAGTAGGCCAGGTCAGCTCCTACAATGAGCAGTTCTTC
CASSLVGQVSSYNEQFF
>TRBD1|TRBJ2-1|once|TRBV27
TGTGCCAGCAGTCCGGGACAGCTTAATGAGCAGTTCTTC
CASSPGQLNEQFF
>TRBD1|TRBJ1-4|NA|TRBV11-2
TGTGCCAGCAGCCCCCCGCGGTGGGACAGGGGGTTTGATGAAAAACTGTTTTTT
CASSPPRWDRGFDEKLFF
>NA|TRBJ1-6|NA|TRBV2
TGTGCCAGCAGACAGACAGTCATGGATGCTTCACCCCTCCACTTT
CASRQTVMDASPLHF
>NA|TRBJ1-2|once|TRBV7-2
TGTGCCAGCAGCTTAGGGGAGTCGAGAGGCTACACCTTC
CASSLGESRGYTF
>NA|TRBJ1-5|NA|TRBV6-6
TGTGCCAGCAGTTCGACCGGGACAAAAATCCCCCAGCATTTT
CASSSTGTKIPQHF
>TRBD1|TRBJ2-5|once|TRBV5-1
TGCGCCAGCAGCGCCGGGACAGCGAAAGAGACCCAGTACTTC
CASSAGTAKETQYF
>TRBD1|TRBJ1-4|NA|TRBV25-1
TGTGCCAGCAGTGGGTGGACAGGGTCAACTAATGAAAAACTGTTTTTT
CASSGWTGSTNEKLFF
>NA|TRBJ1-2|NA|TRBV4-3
TGCGCCAGCAGCCAAGATATGAGTAACTATGGCTACACCTTC
CASSQDMSNYGYTF
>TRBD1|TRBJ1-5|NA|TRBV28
TGTGCCAGCAGACCCGACAGGGCCGATAGCAATCAGCCCCAGCATTTT
CASRPDRADSNQPQHF
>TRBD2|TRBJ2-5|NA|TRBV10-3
TGTGCCATCAGTGGGGGACTAGCGGACCAAGAGACCCAGTACTTC
CAISGGLADQETQYF
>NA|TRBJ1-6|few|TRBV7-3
TGTGCCAGCAGCCGCGGGGGACCCTATAATTCACCCCTCCACTTT
CASSRGGPYNSPLHF
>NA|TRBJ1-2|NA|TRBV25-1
TGTGCCAGCAGCCCTCGGAGGGCCCAGGGCTACACCTTC
CASSPRRAQGYTF
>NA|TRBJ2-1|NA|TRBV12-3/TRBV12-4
TGTGCCAGCAGCTCCTTTAGCGGCGGGGAGTTCTTC
CASSSFSGGEFF
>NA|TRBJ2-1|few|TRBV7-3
TGTGCCAGCAGCTTGGGCTGGAAGGATGAGCAGTTCTTC
CASSLGWKDEQFF
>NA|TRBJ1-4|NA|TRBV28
TGTGCCAGCAGTCGGACAGTTGCAACTAATGAAAAACTGTTTTTT
CASSRTVATNEKLFF
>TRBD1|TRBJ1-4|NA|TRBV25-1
TGTGCCAGCAGCAGACAGGGTGGAGGTGAAAAACTGTTTTTT
CASSRQGGGEKLFF
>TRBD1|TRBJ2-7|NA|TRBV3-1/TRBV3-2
TGTGCCAGCAGCCAAGTAACGGACAGGGCTGTGTATGAGCAGTACTTC
CASSQVTDRAVYEQYF
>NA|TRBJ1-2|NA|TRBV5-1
TGCGCCAGCAGCTTGGGGCAGGGCCCTTACTATGGCTACACCTTC
CASSLGQGPYYGYTF
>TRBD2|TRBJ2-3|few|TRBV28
TGTGCCAGCAGTTCGGCTCTAGCGGGAGAGAGAGATACGCAGTATTTT
CASSSALAGERDTQYF
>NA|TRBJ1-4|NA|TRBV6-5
TGTGCCAGCAGTAGGGACATTCAAGAAAAACTGTTTTTT
CASSRDIQEKLFF
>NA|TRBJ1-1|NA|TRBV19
TGTGCCAGTAGTTCCAAAACCCCACCCAGGGAGGCTTTGAACACTGAAGCTTTCTTT
CASSSKTPPREALNTEAFF